This passage covers 21 T cell receptor beta chains from one sample sequenced in a study of T-cell reconstitution after alpha-beta-depleted transplantation in children. Library preparation (for TCRbeta) was performed with unique molecular identifiers. One entry per CDR3 protein results from TCRdb running MiXCR on the PCR reads. This sample has about 200,000 distinct CDR3 sequences, with about 8.7% found just once. The sequenced sample was PBMCs, mostly from graft donor cells, obtained 360 days after TCRalphabeta/CD19-depleted stem cell transplant. Source of these receptors: a male patient between 2 and 10 years old who had a stem cell transplant for acute myeloid leukemia, so the T cells may come from the graft donor.

This clonotype was counted only a few times. V and J are TRBV12-3 or TRBV12-4 and TRBJ2-3; D might be TRBD1 (6 bases). This CDR3 is 12 amino acids long. Trimming cost V 1 base and J 9 bases, with 8 bases left between them. The CDR3 is CASSLETGTQYF. CDR3 nucleotides: TGTGCCAGCAGTTTAGAAACAGGGACGCAGTATTTT.

This clonotype was seen a few times. The chain combines TRBV5-5 with TRBJ2-3; 11 bases are shared with TRBD2. CDR1 is SGHKS, CDR2 YYEKEE, per germline (reference sequence). This CDR3 contains 16 residues. Unmatched junction bases numbered 8, after V lost 6 bases and J lost 2 bases. In DNA form, the CDR3 reads TGTGCCAGCACCCTAGGGACTAGCGGATTCACAGATACGCAGTATTTT. Protein: CASTLGTSGFTDTQYF.

This chain connects TRBV2 to TRBJ1-2; the match to TRBD1 covers 7 bases. V lost 6 bases and J lost 4; bases outside the gene matches: 5. The CDR3 runs 13 residues. Germline-derived CDR1 and CDR2 are SNHLY and FYNNEI. Written as DNA, the CDR3 is TGTGCCAGCAGCGTCGGACAGGCCTATGGCTACACCTTC. Translating it yields CASSVGQAYGYTF.

This clonotype was seen ten or more times. This sequence joins TRBV12-3 or TRBV12-4 and TRBJ2-3; D not certain. This CDR3 comprises 13 residues. Trimming took off 4 bases at V and 6 bases at J, with 11 bases between the two ends. CDR3 DNA sequence: TGTGCCAGCAGTTGGACCGAGTTTGATACGCAGTATTTT. Protein: CASSWTEFDTQYF.

This clonotype turned up a few times. The chain joins TRBV10-3 to TRBJ2-2; 7 bases are shared with TRBD1. Germline V gene data show CDR1 as ENHRY and CDR2 as SYGVKD. V lost 10 bases, J lost 1 base, and 6 bases stayed unmatched. CDR3 length equals 14 residues. CDR3 in DNA: TGTGCCACAGAGGACAGGAAGAACACCGGGGAGCTGTTTTTT. Its translation is CATEDRKNTGELFF.

This clonotype was picked up many times. V gene TRBV20-1 combines with J gene TRBJ2-1; 7 bases map to TRBD1. The CDR3 length is 14 residues. CDR1 DFQATT and CDR2 SNEGSKA come from the germline V gene (reference sequence). V lost 5 bases to trimming and J lost 5 bases; unmatched junction nucleotides: 9. The CDR3 DNA is TGCAGTGCTTCACAGGGGCGCCTCCACAATGAGCAGTTCTTC. It translates to CSASQGRLHNEQFF.

This clonotype was counted a few times. DNA for the CDR3: TGTGCCAGCAGTCGCAGGGGATGGGGCATAAACACTGAAGCTTTCTTT. Residues: CASSRRGWGINTEAFF. The chain has TRBV12-3 or TRBV12-4 and TRBJ1-1; possible D gene TRBD1, 6 bases. V was cut by 5 bases and J by 2 bases, with 18 bases left in between. The CDR3 is made up of 16 amino acids.

V is TRBV4-2 and J is TRBJ2-4; no definite D call. Germline CDR1 is LGHNA and CDR2 is YNFKEQ. V lost 0 bases and J lost 6, with 6 bases in between. The CDR3 consists of 13 residues. In DNA form, the CDR3 reads TGTGCCAGCAGCCAAGATAAGCGAAACATTCAGTACTTC. It encodes CASSQDKRNIQYF.

This clonotype showed up just a few times. The CDR3 sequence is CASSPDRGGLYNEQFF. The CDR3 DNA reads as TGTGCCAGCAGCCCGGATAGGGGAGGGCTTTACAATGAGCAGTTCTTC. The chain uses TRBV7-6 and TRBJ2-1, with TRBD2 matching over 7 bases. Unmatched junction bases numbered 11, after V lost 5 bases and J lost 4 bases. Per the germline V gene, CDR1 is SGHVS and CDR2 is FNYEAQ. The length of the CDR3 is 16 residues.

This clonotype occurred a few times. The chain joins TRBV2 to TRBJ2-1; D is uncertain. Trimming took off 6 bases at V and 0 bases at J, with 6 bases between the two ends. Germline V lookup: CDR1 SNHLY, CDR2 FYNNEI. The CDR3 runs 13 residues. The DNA for the CDR3 is TGTGCCAGCAGGGGCTACTCCTACAATGAGCAGTTCTTC. It codes for CASRGYSYNEQFF. The variable domain in full, with the rest retrieved from reference TRBV2 and TRBJ2-1, is EPEVTQTPSHQVTQMGQEVILRCVPISNHLYFYWYRQILGQKVEFLVSFYNNEISEKSEIFDDQFSVERPDGSNFTLKIRSTKLEDSAMYFCASRGYSYNEQFFGPGTRLTVL.

About this clonotype itself: It may be a read error: a sequence one base away is much more abundant. The chain uses TRBV12-3 or TRBV12-4 and TRBJ1-1; possible D gene TRBD1, 5 bases. The V end lost 3 bases, the J end lost 5 bases, and 10 bases lay between the germline ends. CDR3 length: 13 residues. The CDR3 region has the DNA TGTGCCAGCAGTTTGGGGGTGATGACTGAAGCTTTCTTT. This translates into CASSLGVMTEAFF.

This clonotype was detected a few times. The chain recombines TRBV5-1 with TRBJ2-2, with no clear D. CDR1 and CDR2 (germline): SGHRS, YFSETQ. V was shortened by 4 bases and J by 0 bases, with 4 bases between the two germline ends. The CDR3 runs to 13 residues. CDR3 residues: CASSNSNTGELFF. CDR3 in DNA: TGCGCCAGCAGCAACTCGAACACCGGGGAGCTGTTTTTT.

This clonotype was counted only a few times. The chain combines TRBV20-1 with TRBJ2-1, with 7 bases aligning to TRBD2. J gave up 2 bases and V 3 bases, and 4 bases lay outside the gene matches. The length of the CDR3 is 14 residues. Germline CDR1 DFQATT, CDR2 SNEGSKA (reference sequence). CDR3 in amino acids: CSASPSGPYNEQFF. DNA of the CDR3: TGCAGTGCTAGTCCTAGCGGCCCCTACAATGAGCAGTTCTTC.

The table lists this clonotype with many counts. The CDR3 DNA follows: TGCAGTGCTCCCTCCGGGGTGAACACTGAAGCTTTCTTT. Translated, it gives CSAPSGVNTEAFF. This rearrangement joins TRBV20-1 to TRBJ1-1; D gene uncertain. The CDR3 covers 13 residues. V was cut by 5 bases and J by 0 bases, with 10 bases left in between. Germline V CDR1 and CDR2: DFQATT, SNEGSKA (reference sequence).

This chain uses TRBV5-8 with TRBJ2-5; TRBD2 might be the D (7 bases). Germline loops: CDR1 SGHTS, CDR2 YDEGEE. Between the trimmed V and J ends, which lost 4 bases and 2 bases, there was a span of 15 bases. This CDR3 is 15 amino acids long. CDR3 bases: TGTGCCAGCAGCCCTGGGGGGGGCTGGCAAGAGACCCAGTACTTC. It encodes CASSPGGGWQETQYF.

The rearrangement uses TRBV6-5 and TRBJ2-5; D not resolved. CDR1 and CDR2 (germline): MNHEY, SVGAGI. CDR3 length: 17 residues. V gave up 5 bases and J gave up 5 bases, with 24 bases separating them. CDR3 DNA: TGTGCCAGCAGTCTTCAGAGAGGTCCTAGATTGGGGGAGACCCAGTACTTC. This codes for CASSLQRGPRLGETQYF.

The table lists this clonotype with a few counts. This chain uses TRBV7-2 with TRBJ2-1, with 7 positions matching TRBD2. This CDR3 has 17 amino acids. The germline V gene has CDR1 SGHTA and CDR2 FQGNSA. The V and J ends lost 1 base and 0 bases, in that order; junction bases with no gene match: 6. The CDR3 DNA follows: TGTGCCAGCAGCTTAGTAGGGCTAGCGGCCTCCTACAATGAGCAGTTCTTC. This sequence encodes CASSLVGLAASYNEQFF.

The rearrangement uses TRBV23-1 and TRBJ1-6, with no clear D. TRBV23-1 is identified as an open reading frame with a role that is uncertain. The germline V and J ends were trimmed by 3 bases and 10 bases, with 7 bases remaining between them. The CDR3 covers 12 residues. Here the CDR3 DNA reads TGCGCCAGCAGTCAGGAGAGGTCACCCCTCCACTTT. Encoded protein: CASSQERSPLHF.

This clonotype was seen repeatedly, ten times or more. This chain connects TRBV29-1 to TRBJ2-7; D not certain. V was cut by 7 bases and J by 5 bases, with 12 bases left in between. Germline V gene lookup returns CDR1 SQVTM and CDR2 ANQGSEA. The CDR3 sequence is 11 residues long. In DNA, the CDR3 is TGCAGCGCCTGGATGAGCCACGAGCAGTACTTC. It specifies CSAWMSHEQYF.

This clonotype was recorded at least ten times. V is TRBV21-1 and J is TRBJ2-3; no DNA check was done on the table's D call, TRBD1. TRBV21-1 is flagged as a pseudogene. CDR3 length: 14 residues. The CDR3 DNA is TGTGCCAGCAGCACCTCCCCGGGGGGAGATACGCAGTATTTT. Protein: CASSTSPGGDTQYF.

This chain connects TRBV20-1 to TRBJ2-5, with D possibly TRBD1 on 6 matching bases. The germline V gene encodes CDR1 DFQATT and CDR2 SNEGSKA (reference sequence). V gave up 4 bases and J gave up 5 bases, with 11 bases separating them. The length of the CDR3 is 12 residues. The CDR3 region is CSANRVGETQYF. The CDR3 DNA sequence: TGCAGTGCTAACAGGGTCGGGGAGACCCAGTACTTC.